This T cell receptor (beta chain) was recovered during a study of response to subunit inactivated influenza vaccine (dated by TCRdb to between 2018 and 2020). About the study as a whole: Deep quantitative T cell receptor repertoire profiling was used in the study to track responses to a trivalent subunit inactivated influenza vaccine.

Comments on this clonotype: Its antigen is currently not known. No qualities accompany the bases; no much larger clone lies one base away.

Library prep was done by RT-PCR. Sequenced using an Illumina HiSeq 2500. TCRdb trimmed public reads at Q25 via fastp, called clones via MiXCR and kept in-frame beta chains. Rows merge per CDR3 protein into single entries with the most common DNA and genes. This sample gives around 750,000 distinct CDR3 sequences in total; around 21% of them show up just once. Clones ranked in the top ten supply roughly a tenth of the sample. Overall study outcomes, separate from this receptor: According to the authors, only a limited number of new T cells may be recruited by each seasonal influenza vaccination.

CDR1 and CDR2 are read off the germline V gene as SGHVS and FNYEAQ. Trimmed from V: 2 bases; trimmed from J: 1 base; junction bases lacking a gene match: 6. The CDR3 sequence holds 17 residues, the cysteine and phenylalanine included. Of all the DNA, just the CDR3 is kept, 51 bases in frame from base 1. Recombination connected TRBV7-6 to TRBJ2-1; 9 central nucleotides agree with TRBD2. The receptor's source is a man aged 50-60 years who received an inactivated influenza vaccine. Donor details come from another sample of the same person, matched by shared clones. The sequences come from PBMCs from blood, collected around 5 days after vaccination. The CDR3 is CASSLRASGMSYNEQFF. The nucleotide sequence is given as TGTGCCAGCAGCTTACGGGCTAGCGGGATGTCCTACAATGAGCAGTTCTTC.